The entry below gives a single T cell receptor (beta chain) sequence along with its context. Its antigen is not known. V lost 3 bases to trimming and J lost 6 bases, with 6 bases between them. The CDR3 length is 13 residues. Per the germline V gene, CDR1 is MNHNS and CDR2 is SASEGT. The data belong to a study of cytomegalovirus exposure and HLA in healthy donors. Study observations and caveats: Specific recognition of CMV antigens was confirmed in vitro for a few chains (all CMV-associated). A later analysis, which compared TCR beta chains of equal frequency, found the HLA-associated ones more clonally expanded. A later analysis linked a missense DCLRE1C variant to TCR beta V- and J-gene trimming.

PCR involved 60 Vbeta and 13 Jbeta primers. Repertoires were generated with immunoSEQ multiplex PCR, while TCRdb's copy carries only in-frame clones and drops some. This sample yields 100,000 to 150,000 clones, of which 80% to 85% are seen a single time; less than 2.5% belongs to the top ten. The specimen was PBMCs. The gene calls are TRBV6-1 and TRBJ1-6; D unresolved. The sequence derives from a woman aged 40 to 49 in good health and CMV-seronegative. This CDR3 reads CASSERSNSPLHF. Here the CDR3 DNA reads TGTGCCAGCAGTGAGCGGTCTAATTCACCCCTCCACTTT.